This T cell receptor beta chain came from a study of identical twins. Broader study findings: Some out-of-frame alpha sequences were shared by twins, and these showed excess low generation probability.

In the case of this clonotype: Antigen specificity is unknown.

With template switching, a universal primer site was added, and the cDNA carried unique molecular identifiers. TCRdb passed the 5' RACE reads through MiXCR, listing each CDR3 protein once. Of 640,000 or so distinct CDR3 sequences in the sample, roughly 6% are singletons; the top ten hold around 1.7%. The specimen was naive T cells sorted from blood. The sequence came from a man in his late teens or twenties in good health.

CDR3 DNA: TGTGCCAGCAAGGTTTGGGCCTCCCTCAACCTATACACCTTC. Translated, it gives CASKVWASLNLYTF. The V gene is TRBV12-3 or TRBV12-4, the J gene TRBJ1-2; D is uncertain. The germline V and J ends were trimmed by 7 bases and 11 bases, with 23 bases remaining between them. The CDR3 has 14 amino acids.